This T cell receptor beta chain was retrieved from a study of T cells expressing NK-cell markers. Study context: Sorted CD3+CD56+NKG2C+, CD3+CD56+NKG2C- and CD3+CD56-NKG2C+ T cells supplied TCR beta repertoires. Seven of the eight sequenced donors were HCMV-seropositive; one was seronegative. Whole-study results and caveats: Whether expanded NKG2C+ T cell clones were HCMV specific stayed uncertain.

The germline V gene encodes CDR1 DFQATT and CDR2 SNEGSKA (reference sequence). The CDR3 has 16 residues. 5'RACE template switching built TCR beta cDNA with unique molecular identifiers. TCRdb re-analyzed the 5' RACE reads; it lists each CDR3 protein once, without DNA. This listing includes approximately 380,000 distinct CDR3 sequences. In the case of this clonotype: What it binds is not known.

Sequenced sample: blood T cells: a sorted CD56 or NKG2C T cell subset, CD4+ or CD8+ T cells, or bulk PBMC T cells (not recorded which). The receptor was derived from a man aged 18-75 years in good health. The V gene is TRBV20-1, the J gene TRBJ2-3; TCRdb reports TRBD2, a call that lacks DNA to check it against. The CDR3 protein is CSASLLTGLTSDTQYF.